These 9 T cell receptor beta chains were sequenced from one sample in a study of shared clonotypes between healthy human individuals. Naivety among CD8 cells was defined by CD45RO negativity and positive CCR7 selection, thereby excluding terminally differentiated effector memory CD45RA+ cells. Using immunoSEQ multiplex PCR, the repertoire was profiled, and TCRdb retains in-frame clones only, with some absent. This sample has over 2,000,000 clones, with around 93% found just once. Sequencing was performed on naive CD8+ T cells from PBMCs. The receptor set was obtained from a man younger than 30 in good health. Some clones in this sample may be carry-over from other donors' samples.

V is TRBV27 and J is TRBJ1-1; no definite D call. From germline, CDR1 is MNHEY and CDR2 SMNVEV (reference sequence). The CDR3 runs to 16 residues. Deletions cut 6 bases from V and 0 bases from J, with 17 bases between. The CDR3: CASRMKSATMNTEAFF. The CDR3 DNA follows: TGTGCCAGCAGAATGAAATCGGCAACAATGAACACTGAAGCTTTCTTT.

The genes are TRBV28 and TRBJ2-5; D is undetermined. The CDR3 contains 14 residues. V lost 5 bases and J 0 bases, leaving 10 bases between the germline ends. CDR1 is MDHEN and CDR2 is SYDVKM in the germline V gene. The CDR3 loop reads CASSRHGYQETQYF. The CDR3 DNA sequence: TGTGCCAGCAGTAGACATGGGTACCAAGAGACCCAGTACTTC.

This clone came up a few times. The chain joins TRBV29-1 to TRBJ1-1; D gene ambiguous. The CDR3 spans 11 residues. Germline CDR1 and CDR2: SQVTM and ANQGSEA. V dropped 7 bases and J dropped 4 bases, with 10 bases sitting between them. CDR3 nucleotide sequence: TGCAGCGGTCTGGAGGGCACTGAAGCTTTCTTT. It translates to CSGLEGTEAFF.

On this clone itself: Germline and junction disagree at one end, which may indicate a read error. The chain uses TRBV7-3 and TRBJ2-2; D is ambiguous. CDR1 and CDR2 (germline): SGHTA, FQGTGA. The CDR3 has 16 amino acids. Here the CDR3 DNA reads TGTGCCAGCAGCGTAACGGATATTCTGAACACCGGGGAGCTGTTTTTT. Encoded protein: CASSVTDILNTGELFF.

The table lists this clone with a count of one. The rearrangement uses TRBV13 and TRBJ2-3, with TRBD2 identical over 15 bases. The CDR3 is 17 residues long. The trim removed 4 bases at V and 5 bases at J, leaving 7 bases unmatched. Germline V gene data show CDR1 as PRHDT and CDR2 as FYEKMQ (reference sequence). The CDR3: CASSSGTSGRIGDTQYF. For the CDR3, the DNA is TGTGCCAGCAGCTCGGGGACTAGCGGGAGGATCGGAGATACGCAGTATTTT.

In DNA, the CDR3 is TGTGCCAGCAGGGATGGCCGGGACTATTGGGACGAGCAGTACTTC. Translating gives CASRDGRDYWDEQYF. The rearrangement joins TRBV28 to TRBJ2-7; 7 bases line up with TRBD2. After removal of 6 bases from V and 5 bases from J, the junction contained 13 bases not matched to a gene. The CDR3 totals 15 residues. Germline CDR1 MDHEN, CDR2 SYDVKM.

The count of this clone is one. This sequence joins TRBV18 and TRBJ1-1; D call uncertain. With 5 bases removed from V and 7 bases from J, the gap between germline ends came to 14 bases. The CDR3 extends over 13 amino acids. Germline V lookup: CDR1 KGHSH, CDR2 LQKENI. The CDR3 DNA reads TGTGCCAGCTCATTCGACATACAAGATGAAGCTTTCTTT. This codes for CASSFDIQDEAFF. The full variable domain, with the rest looked up from reference TRBV18 and TRBJ1-1, is NAGVMQNPRHLVRRRGQEARLRCSPMKGHSHVYWYRQLPEEGLKFMVYLQKENIIDESGMPKERFSAEFPKEGPSILRIQQVVRGDSAAYFCASSFDIQDEAFFGQGTRLTVV.

The chain joins TRBV27 to TRBJ1-1, with D perhaps TRBD1 (6 bases). From germline, CDR1 is MNHEY and CDR2 SMNVEV (reference sequence). Trimming took off 8 bases at V and 1 base at J, with 17 bases between the two ends. The CDR3 has 15 residues. The CDR3 loop reads CASGIGGPTNTEAFF. In DNA, the CDR3 is TGTGCCAGCGGGATAGGGGGACCAACGAACACTGAAGCTTTCTTT.

V and J are TRBV27 and TRBJ2-3; 11 positions match TRBD2. This CDR3 comprises 16 residues. Germline CDR1 reads MNHEY; CDR2 reads SMNVEV (reference sequence). The trim removed 5 bases at V and 2 bases at J, leaving 6 bases unmatched. CDR3: CASSQGTSGLTDTQYF. CDR3 DNA: TGTGCCAGCAGTCAGGGGACTAGCGGACTCACAGATACGCAGTATTTT.